The source of this T cell receptor (beta chain) is a study of regulatory T cells in long-lasting Graves disease. The V end was cut by 3 bases, the J end by 9 bases, with 12 bases between. This CDR3 has 13 amino acids. This clonotype was recorded many times. Time point: newly diagnosed GD, antithyroid drugs for less than 3 months. From RNA extracted from PBMCs, the TCR library was made. Arm-PCR of CDR3 regions and iRepertoire HTBI primers were the basis on which TCR beta libraries were built. TCRdb redid the calling of the multiplex PCR reads with MiXCR, one entry per CDR3 protein. The sample consists of 400,000 to 550,000 distinct CDR3 sequences, around 14% of them appearing once. These sequences were also reported in another study, on T cells in Graves' hyperthyroidism and ophthalmopathy. As that report states: These patients, aged 18 to 65, had recently diagnosed hyperthyroidism lasting under 2 months.

The source of this sequence is a woman in her 30s with Graves disease. The sequenced sample was peripheral blood mononuclear cells (PBMCs), obtained at new diagnosis, from a patient treated with antithyroid drugs. J is TRBJ2-1 and V is TRBV12-3 or TRBV12-4; D gene unclear. CDR3 sequence reads: CASSFYLLSEQFF. CDR3 DNA sequence: TGTGCCAGCAGTTTTTATTTGTTGAGTGAGCAGTTCTTC.